The 9 T cell receptor beta chains reported below all come from one sample, sequenced in a study of shared clonotypes between healthy human individuals. The data were produced by immunoSEQ multiplex PCR, yet TCRdb's version contains in-frame clones alone and is incomplete. The table records 2 million to 2.5 million clones, approximately 95% of them present only once. Sequencing was carried out using naive CD4+ T cells from PBMCs. Documented subset: CD45RA+ positively selected. The receptors derive from a man aged 18 to 30 in good health. Some clones in this sample may be carry-over from other donors' samples.

This chain joins TRBV7-9 and TRBJ2-3; D is undetermined. Looked up from germline, CDR1 is SEHNR and CDR2 is FQNEAQ (reference sequence). Trimming took off 4 bases at V and 0 bases at J, with 8 bases between the two ends. The CDR3 is 14 amino acids. CDR3 sequence: CASSSSSSTDTQYF. In DNA, the CDR3 is TGTGCCAGCAGCTCGTCCTCTAGCACAGATACGCAGTATTTT.

Concerning this clone itself: Other DNA sequences in the sample encode the same CDR3. The rearrangement links TRBV18 to TRBJ2-5; 7 bases are shared with TRBD1. With 3 bases clipped from V and 2 bases from J, the junction kept 3 bases outside the gene matches. Germline V CDR1 and CDR2: KGHSH, LQKENI. The CDR3 has 14 amino acids. CDR3 in DNA: TGTGCCAGCTCACCGGACAGGACTCAAGAGACCCAGTACTTC. Its protein is CASSPDRTQETQYF. Variable domain in full (rest from reference TRBV18 and TRBJ2-5): NAGVMQNPRHLVRRRGQEARLRCSPMKGHSHVYWYRQLPEEGLKFMVYLQKENIIDESGMPKERFSAEFPKEGPSILRIQQVVRGDSAAYFCASSPDRTQETQYFGPGTRLLVL.

This chain connects TRBV19 to TRBJ1-4; D call uncertain. The CDR3 is 14 amino acids. V lost 3 bases, J lost 7 bases, and 12 bases lay in between. Germline assignment: CDR1 LNHDA and CDR2 SQIVND (reference sequence). CDR3 sequence reads: CASSMAGLGEKLFF. CDR3 bases: TGTGCCAGTAGTATGGCGGGGTTAGGTGAAAAACTGTTTTTT.

V and J are TRBV18 and TRBJ1-6; D is ambiguous. Germline CDR1 KGHSH, CDR2 LQKENI. Trimming removed 3 bases at V and 7 bases at J, with 13 bases between. The CDR3 is 15 residues long. DNA for the CDR3: TGTGCCAGCTCACCCGCGTTTTTAGGGAATTCACCCCTCCACTTT. Translated, it gives CASSPAFLGNSPLHF.

The count of this clone is one. V usage is TRBV6-5 and J usage is TRBJ2-3; D is possibly TRBD1 (7 bases). Germline CDR1 reads MNHEY; CDR2 reads SVGAGI. This CDR3 has 16 residues. Trimming left V 0 bases short and J 2 bases short, with 12 bases between. CDR3: CASSYSAGQITDTQYF. CDR3 bases: TGTGCCAGCAGTTACTCCGCGGGACAGATCACAGATACGCAGTATTTT.

This chain links TRBV7-2 with TRBJ1-2; D call uncertain. V dropped 5 bases and J dropped 7 bases, with 17 bases sitting between them. Germline CDR1 and CDR2: SGHTA and FQGNSA. The CDR3 has 14 residues. The CDR3 bases are TGTGCCAGCAGCCCCCCGCCGCGAACTCCTGGCTACACCTTC. This sequence encodes CASSPPPRTPGYTF.

This clone turned up a few times. The rearrangement links TRBV27 to TRBJ1-1; D is possibly TRBD1 (5 bases). With 4 bases removed from V and 4 bases from J, the gap between germline ends came to 10 bases. CDR1 is MNHEY and CDR2 is SMNVEV in the germline V gene (reference sequence). This CDR3 comprises 13 residues. The CDR3 spells CASSSRVSTEAFF. CDR3 DNA: TGTGCCAGCAGTTCCAGGGTTTCCACTGAAGCTTTCTTT.

The J gene is TRBJ2-2, the V gene TRBV4-2, with a weak D call TRBD1 (5 bases). V dropped 1 base and J dropped 1 base, with 13 bases sitting between them. There are 17 residues in the CDR3. Looked up from germline, CDR1 is LGHNA and CDR2 is YNFKEQ. The CDR3 is CASSQVLRQRNTGELFF. The CDR3 DNA reads TGTGCCAGCAGCCAAGTATTGAGACAGAGGAACACCGGGGAGCTGTTTTTT.

The chain carries TRBV5-1 and TRBJ2-3; no reliable D call. Germline V CDR1 and CDR2: SGHRS, YFSETQ. The CDR3 is made up of 12 amino acids. Trimming cost V 4 bases and J 5 bases, with 8 bases left between them. DNA for the CDR3: TGCGCCAGCAGCGCCCCAGGAGATACGCAGTATTTT. Amino acid sequence: CASSAPGDTQYF.